These 3 T cell receptor beta chains share one sample of origin, sequenced in a study of control samples from healthy donors and cancer patients. Generated by immunoSEQ multiplex PCR, the TCRdb table keeps only in-frame clones and is missing some. The top ten clones hold over 1.5% of a sample with roughly 150,000 clones, roughly 88% of them seen once. Sequencing input: blood. The receptors were sampled from a man between 18 and 29 years old in good health.

V usage is TRBV28 and J usage is TRBJ1-6; D possibly corresponds to TRBD1 (6 bases). Germline-derived CDR1 and CDR2 are MDHEN and SYDVKM. Trimming pared 3 bases from V and 8 bases from J, leaving 14 bases between. The CDR3 loop spans 15 amino acids. CDR3 sequence: CASSFVRQDDSPLHF. CDR3 DNA sequence: TGTGCCAGCAGTTTCGTCCGACAGGATGATTCACCCCTCCACTTT.

The chain uses TRBV5-1 and TRBJ1-1, with D perhaps matching TRBD1 (6 bases). V lost 4 bases and J 5 bases, leaving 21 bases between the germline ends. CDR1 and CDR2 (germline): SGHRS, YFSETQ. The CDR3 consists of 16 residues. The CDR3 reads CASSLAIGGGGTEAFF. CDR3 coding DNA: TGCGCCAGCAGCCTGGCCATAGGAGGGGGTGGGACTGAAGCTTTCTTT.

Concerning this clone: One end of the junction does not line up with germline, which may come from a read error. The genes are TRBV7-8 and TRBJ1-4; no clear D gene. The CDR3 spans 14 residues. Germline assignment: CDR1 SGHVS and CDR2 FQNEAQ. The CDR3 DNA follows: TGTGCCAGCAGCCTGTATGTAAGTGGCGAGGGTGTGATTTTT. Translated, it gives CASSLYVSGEGVIF.